This T cell receptor beta chain comes out of a study of blood T cell repertoires in COVID-19. The wider study: PBMCs, B-cell-depleted T cells, or T cells provided the cDNA or gDNA that made up the material.

V lost 7 bases to trimming and J lost 11 bases; unmatched junction nucleotides: 7. Per the germline V gene, CDR1 is SNHLY and CDR2 is FYNNEI. This CDR3 comprises 12 residues. Authors' processing steps: Estimates of nucleated cell counts were drawn from the amplification of reference gene primers. Sequencing used immunoSEQ multiplex PCR; TCRdb keeps in-frame clones, though not all of them. That table furnishes V, J and clone size, whereas the DNA furnished D and trimming. The sample includes 100,000 to 120,000 clones, 76% seen only once; the top ten take 3.8%. This clonotype was sampled from a woman older than 75 with acute or convalescent COVID-19. The sequenced material came from peripheral blood. The chain has TRBV2 and TRBJ1-4; 7 bases agree with TRBD1. DNA for the CDR3: TGTGCCAGCAATTCAGAACAGGGGAAACTGTTTTTT. Its protein is CASNSEQGKLFF.